The 17 T cell receptor beta chains below all came from one sample that was sequenced in a study of blood T cell repertoires in COVID-19. Method: immunoSEQ multiplex PCR; TCRdb's copy keeps in-frame clones and lacks some. The sample lists fewer than 200,000 clones, more than 85% seen once, with under 3% in the top ten. The sample was peripheral blood. These receptors were taken from a woman older than 75 with COVID-19, enrolled during active disease.

The chain recombines TRBV11-2 with TRBJ1-4, with TRBD1 identical over 8 bases. CDR1 is SGHAT and CDR2 is FQNNGV in the germline V gene. Germline trimming cut 5 bases from V and 5 bases from J; bases unmatched to any gene: 7. CDR3 length: 15 amino acids. This CDR3 reads CASSDGTGRNEKLFF. The CDR3 region has the DNA TGTGCCAGCAGCGATGGGACAGGCAGGAATGAAAAACTGTTTTTT.

The chain couples TRBV6-5 to TRBJ1-2; 7 positions agree with TRBD1. V shed 7 bases, J shed 8 bases, and the junction held 7 bases outside the gene matches. Germline V gene lookup returns CDR1 MNHEY and CDR2 SVGAGI. This CDR3 comprises 12 residues. The CDR3 reads CASNNPGGGYTF. The CDR3 DNA reads TGTGCCAGCAACAATCCAGGGGGAGGCTACACCTTC.

The chain carries TRBV28 and TRBJ2-1; D is possibly TRBD2 (6 bases). Germline lookup yields CDR1 MDHEN and CDR2 SYDVKM. The CDR3 sequence is 13 residues long. Trimming removed 8 bases at V and 9 bases at J, with 17 bases between. CDR3 amino acids: CASLRGIGGEQFF. CDR3 sequence (DNA): TGTGCCAGCTTACGCGGGATCGGTGGTGAGCAGTTCTTC.

This clone was observed a few times. This chain links TRBV10-3 with TRBJ1-1; 9 nucleotides match TRBD1. After removal of 2 bases from V and 4 bases from J, the junction contained 8 bases not matched to a gene. Germline CDR1 and CDR2: ENHRY and SYGVKD. CDR3 length: 16 residues. This chain's CDR3 is CAISEGDRVRGTEAFF. The DNA of the CDR3 is TGTGCCATCAGTGAGGGGGACAGGGTACGCGGCACTGAAGCTTTCTTT.

V is TRBV12-3 or TRBV12-4 and J is TRBJ1-5; D gene uncertain. The CDR3 has 12 amino acids. The V and J ends lost 9 bases and 0 bases respectively, with 6 bases between them. The DNA of the CDR3 is TGTGCCAGTTCCTATAGCAATCAGCCCCAGCATTTT. This codes for CASSYSNQPQHF.

In its sample, this clone was seen once. V gene TRBV4-1 combines with J gene TRBJ1-4, with unresolved D. This CDR3 region has 15 residues. From germline, CDR1 is MGHRA and CDR2 YSYEKL. Trimming removed 0 bases at V and 8 bases at J, with 13 bases between. The CDR3 DNA reads as TGCGCCAGCAGCCAAGAGGCAGTTAGCTCAGAAAAACTGTTTTTT. It encodes CASSQEAVSSEKLFF.

The chain employs TRBV28 and TRBJ1-4, with 7 bases matching TRBD1. The trim removed 7 bases at V and 4 bases at J, leaving 9 bases unmatched. The CDR3 extends over 15 amino acids. CDR1 and CDR2 (germline): MDHEN, SYDVKM. CDR3 sequence reads: CASTVRQGFNEKLFF. The CDR3 nucleotides are TGTGCCAGCACAGTGCGACAGGGTTTTAATGAAAAACTGTTTTTT. Full variable domain (missing parts from reference TRBV28 and TRBJ1-4): DVKVTQSSRYLVKRTGEKVFLECVQDMDHENMFWYRQDPGLGLRLIYFSYDVKMKEKGDIPEGYSVSREKKERFSLILESASTNQTSMYLCASTVRQGFNEKLFFGSGTQLSVL.

The rearrangement joins TRBV28 to TRBJ2-2, with a possible D match to TRBD2 (5 bases). The germline V gene has CDR1 MDHEN and CDR2 SYDVKM. The ends were cut back, 5 bases at V and 4 bases at J, with 14 bases in the middle. There are 15 residues in the CDR3. This chain's CDR3 is CASSLGLSGTGELFF. Here the CDR3 DNA reads TGTGCCAGCAGTCTAGGACTCTCGGGCACCGGGGAGCTGTTTTTT.

V usage is TRBV9 and J usage is TRBJ2-2; 7 bases align to TRBD1. CDR1 is SGDLS and CDR2 is YYNGEE in the germline V gene. The CDR3 has 15 amino acids. V lost 0 bases, J lost 3 bases, and 2 bases stayed unmatched. CDR3 sequence reads: CASSVGGGDTGELFF. Written as DNA, the CDR3 is TGTGCCAGCAGCGTAGGAGGGGGCGACACCGGGGAGCTGTTTTTT.

This clone was seen more than once but under ten times. CDR3 sequence (DNA): TGTGCCAGCAGACCTAACAGGGGTTGGGGCACTGAAGCTTTCTTT. This encodes CASRPNRGWGTEAFF. The chain employs TRBV28 and TRBJ1-1; the match to TRBD1 covers 7 bases. Germline CDR1 MDHEN, CDR2 SYDVKM. The CDR3 is 15 residues long. Unmatched junction bases numbered 11, after V lost 6 bases and J lost 4 bases.

This rearrangement joins TRBV7-2 to TRBJ1-6; weak D call: TRBD1 (6 bases). Trimming cost V 8 bases and J 8 bases, with 19 bases left between them. CDR1 and CDR2 from the germline V gene are SGHTA and FQGNSA. This CDR3 contains 15 residues. The chain's CDR3 is CASQPVQGIDSPLHF. The CDR3 DNA reads TGTGCCAGCCAACCTGTTCAGGGGATAGATTCACCCCTCCACTTT.

V usage is TRBV18 and J usage is TRBJ2-3, with D possibly matching TRBD2 (6 bases). V was cut by 2 bases and J by 2 bases, with 11 bases left in between. Germline-derived CDR1 and CDR2 are KGHSH and LQKENI. The CDR3 contains 15 residues. Here the CDR3 DNA reads TGTGCCAGCTCACCAACCCAGGGACTCACAGATACGCAGTATTTT. It codes for CASSPTQGLTDTQYF.

This CDR3 is CASSQGAMEKLFF. CDR3 nucleotides: TGTGCCAGTAGTCAGGGGGCGATGGAAAAACTGTTTTTT. The V call is TRBV19, the J call TRBJ1-4, with 8 bases aligning to TRBD1. This CDR3 spans 13 amino acids. V dropped 5 bases and J dropped 8; count of bases not matched to a gene: 4. Germline CDR1 and CDR2: LNHDA and SQIVND (reference sequence). Using reference TRBV19 and TRBJ1-4 for the parts outside the CDR3, the full variable domain is DGGITQSPKYLFRKEGQNVTLSCEQNLNHDAMYWYRQDPGQGLRLIYYSQIVNDFQKGDIAEGYSVSREKKESFPLTVTSAQKNPTAFYLCASSQGAMEKLFFGSGTQLSVL.

The V and J genes are TRBV19 and TRBJ1-5; 7 nucleotides align to TRBD1. CDR3 length equals 15 residues. With 1 base clipped from V and 4 bases from J, the junction kept 4 bases outside the gene matches. The germline CDR1 and CDR2 sequences are LNHDA and SQIVND (reference sequence). CDR3 DNA: TGTGCCAGTAGTATAGGGAGACAGGGTAATCAGCCCCAGCATTTT. This encodes CASSIGRQGNQPQHF.

The gene calls are TRBV6-6 and TRBJ1-5, with D maybe TRBD1 (5 bases). Trimming pared 5 bases from V and 0 bases from J, leaving 17 bases between. In germline, CDR1 is MNHNY, CDR2 SVGAGI (reference sequence). The CDR3 runs 17 residues. The DNA of the CDR3 is TGTGCCAGCAGTCTGACAGCACGCGGGGGTAGCAATCAGCCCCAGCATTTT. Protein sequence: CASSLTARGGSNQPQHF.

J is TRBJ1-4 and V is TRBV5-5; D unresolved. The V and J ends lost 1 base and 7 bases respectively, with 14 bases between them. The CDR3 is made up of 15 amino acids. CDR1 and CDR2 from the germline V gene are SGHKS and YYEKEE (reference sequence). CDR3 DNA sequence: TGTGCCAGCAGCTTGTCATCCTCCGGCGGTGAAAAACTGTTTTTT. Its protein is CASSLSSSGGEKLFF.

This sequence joins TRBV9 and TRBJ2-3, with 8 bases that match TRBD1. The CDR3 runs to 15 residues. Trimming removed 3 bases from V and 2 bases from J; junction bases left unmatched: 5. Per germline, CDR1 SGDLS and CDR2 YYNGEE. The CDR3 reads CASSARQGSTDTQYF. DNA of the CDR3: TGTGCCAGCAGCGCTCGACAGGGGTCCACAGATACGCAGTATTTT.